The next 8 T cell receptor beta chains were all read from a single sample in a study of T-cell memory formation after mild COVID-19. In TCRdb, the 5' RACE reads were re-called with MiXCR into one record per CDR3 protein. The data contain around 35,000 distinct CDR3 sequences, 7.7% of them singletons. Sequenced input: PBMCs or a T cell subset sorted from them (not recorded which). The receptors originated from a man between 18 and 29 years old who had mild COVID-19 (a few samples of this study predate the infection). Cell type and time point are not known.

This clonotype has only a few counts. The V and J genes are TRBV18 and TRBJ2-1; 9 bases are a match to TRBD2. The CDR3 loop spans 15 amino acids. V was clipped by 3 bases and J by 9 bases; unmatched bases: 9. Germline V CDR1 and CDR2: KGHSH, LQKENI. CDR3 coding DNA: TGTGCCAGCTCACCTCGAAGCGGGGGGTATGGTGAGCAGTTCTTC. This sequence encodes CASSPRSGGYGEQFF.

This clonotype was seen at least ten times. The V call is TRBV3-1, the J call TRBJ2-1; TRBD2 is a possible D gene (5 bases). Between the trimmed V and J ends, which lost 3 bases and 0 bases, there was a span of 12 bases. The CDR3 consists of 16 residues. CDR1 and CDR2 (germline): LGHDT, YNNKEL (reference sequence). The CDR3 sequence is CASSHRTANSYNEQFF. DNA for the CDR3: TGTGCCAGCAGCCACCGGACTGCGAACTCCTACAATGAGCAGTTCTTC.

For this clonotype: This may arise from a read error, as a much more abundant clone is one base away. The V gene is TRBV6-2 or TRBV6-3, the J gene TRBJ2-6; tentatively, D is TRBD1 or TRBD2 (5 bases each). Germline V lookup: CDR1 MNHEY, CDR2 SVGEGT. This CDR3 has 15 residues. Trimming stripped 8 bases from V and 5 bases from J, with 16 bases between. Written as DNA, the CDR3 is TGTGCCAGCGTGCTCGGGGCGTCGTGGGCCAACGTCCTGACTTTC. It codes for CASVLGASWANVLTF.

This clonotype was observed many times. V is TRBV5-1 and J is TRBJ2-1; D call uncertain. The germline V gene has CDR1 SGHRS and CDR2 YFSETQ. The CDR3 has 16 residues. The V end lost 5 bases, the J end lost 0 bases, and 15 bases lay between the germline ends. CDR3 sequence reads: CASRPNPVGSYNEQFF. The DNA of the CDR3 is TGCGCCAGCAGACCGAACCCGGTGGGCTCCTACAATGAGCAGTTCTTC.

This clonotype was seen repeatedly, ten times or more. The chain links TRBV6-2 or TRBV6-3 to TRBJ1-1; D uncertain. Germline lookup yields CDR1 MNHEY and CDR2 SVGEGT. V lost 5 bases to trimming and J lost 8 bases, with 15 bases between them. The CDR3 is 13 amino acids. CDR3: CASSDPDKEEAFF. CDR3 in DNA: TGTGCCAGCAGTGACCCCGACAAGGAGGAAGCTTTCTTT.

This clonotype has at least ten counts. The chain uses TRBV6-1 and TRBJ2-1, with 8 bases fitting TRBD1. V was clipped by 3 bases and J by 12 bases; unmatched bases: 7. Per germline, CDR1 MNHNS and CDR2 SASEGT. This CDR3 region has 13 residues. The CDR3 reads CASSDRGLKRQFF. The CDR3 DNA is TGTGCCAGCAGTGACAGGGGGCTAAAACGGCAGTTCTTC.

This clonotype was counted a few times. The chain employs TRBV19 and TRBJ2-7, with a possible D match to TRBD1 (5 bases). Germline V lookup: CDR1 LNHDA, CDR2 SQIVND (reference sequence). Trimming took off 1 base at V and 5 bases at J, with 15 bases between the two ends. This CDR3 spans 15 amino acids. CDR3 sequence reads: CASSIVAGHTDEQYF. The CDR3, as DNA: TGTGCCAGTAGTATAGTCGCCGGACACACCGACGAGCAGTACTTC. Combining the CDR3 with reference TRBV19 and TRBJ2-7 gives the whole variable domain DGGITQSPKYLFRKEGQNVTLSCEQNLNHDAMYWYRQDPGQGLRLIYYSQIVNDFQKGDIAEGYSVSREKKESFPLTVTSAQKNPTAFYLCASSIVAGHTDEQYFGPGTRLTVT.

Concerning this clonotype itself: At one end the junction does not follow the germline gene, possibly because of a read error. The rearrangement uses TRBV20-1 and TRBJ1-5, with D hard to call. Per germline, CDR1 DFQATT and CDR2 SNEGSKA (reference sequence). The CDR3 sequence is 12 residues long. The CDR3 is CSAREYGQPKHF. Written as DNA, the CDR3 is TGCAGTGCTAGAGAATATGGTCAGCCCAAGCATTTT.